These T cell receptor beta chains were read from a single sample in a study of a mutant IDH1 vaccine in newly diagnosed glioma. Clones were sequenced by immunoSEQ multiplex PCR, and TCRdb holds only the in-frame ones, with some missing. The sample contains 35,000 to 40,000 clones, 92% of which appear only once. The sequenced sample was PBMCs, obtained from a glioma patient treated with radiotherapy, temozolomide or both. Every receptor here comes from a man in his late teens or twenties with glioma. CDR3s include the opening cysteine and the closing phenylalanine or tryptophan. The order of the fields is V gene, clone size, D gene, J gene, CDR3 DNA, CDR3 protein. The D gene is left open where the match is weak. The size entry is marked missing in some rows and otherwise reads once, few, many or a size class.

>TRBV20-1|NA|NA|TRBJ1-2
TGCAGTGCATGGACGGACTATGGCTACACCTTC
CSAWTDYGYTF
>TRBV27|NA|NA|TRBJ1-4
TGTGCCAGCAGGACCGGGACGGGGAATGAAAAACTGTTTTTT
CASRTGTGNEKLFF
>TRBV10-3|NA|TRBD1|TRBJ1-1
TGTGCCATCAGGCCGGGACAGATGAACACTGAAGCTTTCTTT
CAIRPGQMNTEAFF
>TRBV7-2|NA|TRBD1|TRBJ2-1
TGTGCCAGCAGCCGGGACAGGGGCGATGAGCAGTTCTTC
CASSRDRGDEQFF
>TRBV7-9|NA|NA|TRBJ2-5
TGTGCCAGCAGCAACTACAGGGATGAGGAGACCCAGTACTTC
CASSNYRDEETQYF
>TRBV5-6|NA|NA|TRBJ2-5
TGTGCCAGCAGCTTAAGAGGGGTGGAGACCCAGTACTTC
CASSLRGVETQYF
>TRBV14|NA|TRBD1|TRBJ2-3
TGTGCCAGCAGCCAGTGGACAGGGGGGAGAGATACGCAGTATTTT
CASSQWTGGRDTQYF
>TRBV19|NA|NA|TRBJ1-2
TGTGCCAGTAGTGCACATCGAGACTATGGCTACACCTTC
CASSAHRDYGYTF
>TRBV11-2|once|NA|TRBJ2-2
TGTGCCAGCAGCCCGTCGATCGGGGAGCTGTTTTTT
CASSPSIGELFF
>TRBV6-5|NA|NA|TRBJ2-7
TGTGCCAGCAGTTACTCGAACAGAAACTCCTACGAGCAGTACTTC
CASSYSNRNSYEQYF
>TRBV27|once|TRBD2|TRBJ2-7
TGTGCCAGCAAGGTGAGCGGGAGGGCCGTTATCTCCTACGAGCAGTACTTC
CASKVSGRAVISYEQYF
>TRBV30|NA|TRBD1|TRBJ1-1
TGTGCCTGGGCCCCTCCCGCAGGGGGCACTGAAGCTTTCTTT
CAWAPPAGGTEAFF
>TRBV30|NA|NA|TRBJ2-1
TGTGCCTATACTTCGAGCTCCTACAATGAGCAGTTCTTC
CAYTSSSYNEQFF
>TRBV20-1|NA|NA|TRBJ2-7
TGCAGTGCTAAGGGTAGTCTACGGCAGTACTTC
CSAKGSLRQYF